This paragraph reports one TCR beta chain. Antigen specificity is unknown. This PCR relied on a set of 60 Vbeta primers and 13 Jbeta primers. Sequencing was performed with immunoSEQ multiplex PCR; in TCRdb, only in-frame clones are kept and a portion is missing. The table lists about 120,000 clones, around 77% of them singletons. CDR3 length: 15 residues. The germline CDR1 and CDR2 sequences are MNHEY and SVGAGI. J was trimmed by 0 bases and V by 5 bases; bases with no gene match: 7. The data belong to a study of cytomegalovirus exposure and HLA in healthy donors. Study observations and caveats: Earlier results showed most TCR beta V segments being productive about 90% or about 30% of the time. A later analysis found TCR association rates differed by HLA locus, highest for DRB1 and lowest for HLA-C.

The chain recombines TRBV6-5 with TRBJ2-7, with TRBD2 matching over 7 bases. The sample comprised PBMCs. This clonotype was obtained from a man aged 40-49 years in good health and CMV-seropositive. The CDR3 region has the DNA TGTGCCAGCAGTCGACTAGCCCAGAGCTCCTACGAGCAGTACTTC. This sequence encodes CASSRLAQSSYEQYF.